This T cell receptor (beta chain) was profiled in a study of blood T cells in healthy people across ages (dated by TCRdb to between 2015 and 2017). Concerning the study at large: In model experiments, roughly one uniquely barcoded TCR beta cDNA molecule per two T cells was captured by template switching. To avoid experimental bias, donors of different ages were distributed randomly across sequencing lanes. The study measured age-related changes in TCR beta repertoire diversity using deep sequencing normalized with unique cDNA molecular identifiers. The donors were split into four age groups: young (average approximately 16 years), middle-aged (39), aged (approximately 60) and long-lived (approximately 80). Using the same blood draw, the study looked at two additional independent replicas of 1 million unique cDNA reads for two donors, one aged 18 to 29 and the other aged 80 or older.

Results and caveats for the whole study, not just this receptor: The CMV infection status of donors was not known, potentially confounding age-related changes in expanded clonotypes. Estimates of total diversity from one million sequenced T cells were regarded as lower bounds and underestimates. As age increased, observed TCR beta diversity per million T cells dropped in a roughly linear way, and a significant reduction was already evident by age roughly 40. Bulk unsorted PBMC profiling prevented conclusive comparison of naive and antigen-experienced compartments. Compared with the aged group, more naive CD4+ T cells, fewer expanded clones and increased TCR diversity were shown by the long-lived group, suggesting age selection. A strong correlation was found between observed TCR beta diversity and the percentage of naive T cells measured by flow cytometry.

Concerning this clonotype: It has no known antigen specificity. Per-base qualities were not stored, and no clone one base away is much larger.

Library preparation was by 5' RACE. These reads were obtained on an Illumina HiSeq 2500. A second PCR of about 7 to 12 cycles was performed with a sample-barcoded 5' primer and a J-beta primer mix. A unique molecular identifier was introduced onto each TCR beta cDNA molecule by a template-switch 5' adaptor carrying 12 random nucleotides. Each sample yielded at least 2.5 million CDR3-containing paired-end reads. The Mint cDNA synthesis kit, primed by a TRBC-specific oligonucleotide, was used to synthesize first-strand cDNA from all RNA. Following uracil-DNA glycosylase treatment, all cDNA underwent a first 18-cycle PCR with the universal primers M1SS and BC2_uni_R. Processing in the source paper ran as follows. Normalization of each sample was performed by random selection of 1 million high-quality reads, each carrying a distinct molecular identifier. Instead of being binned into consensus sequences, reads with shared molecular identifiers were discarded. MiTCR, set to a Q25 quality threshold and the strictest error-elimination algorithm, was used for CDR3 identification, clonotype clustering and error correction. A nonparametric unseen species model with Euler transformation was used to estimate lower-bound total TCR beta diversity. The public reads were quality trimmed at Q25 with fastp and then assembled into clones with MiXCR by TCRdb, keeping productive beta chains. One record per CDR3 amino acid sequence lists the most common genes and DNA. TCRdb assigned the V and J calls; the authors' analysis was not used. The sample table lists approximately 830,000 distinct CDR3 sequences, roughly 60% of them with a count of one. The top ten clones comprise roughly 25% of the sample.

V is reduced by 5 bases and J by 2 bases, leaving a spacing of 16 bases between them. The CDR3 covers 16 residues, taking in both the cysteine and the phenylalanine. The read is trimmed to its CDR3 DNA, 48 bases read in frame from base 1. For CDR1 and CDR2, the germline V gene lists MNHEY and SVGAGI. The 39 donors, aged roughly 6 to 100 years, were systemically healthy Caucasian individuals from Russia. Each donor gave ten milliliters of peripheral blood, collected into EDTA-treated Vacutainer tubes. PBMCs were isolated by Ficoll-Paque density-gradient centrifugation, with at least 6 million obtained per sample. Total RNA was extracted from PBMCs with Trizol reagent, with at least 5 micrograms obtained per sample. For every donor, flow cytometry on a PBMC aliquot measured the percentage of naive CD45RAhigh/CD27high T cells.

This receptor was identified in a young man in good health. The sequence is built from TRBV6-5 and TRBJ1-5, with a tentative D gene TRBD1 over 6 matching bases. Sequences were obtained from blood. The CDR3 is CASSPSSGDGNQPQHF. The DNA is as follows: TGTGCCAGCAGTCCCTCTTCAGGGGATGGCAATCAGCCCCAGCATTTT.